Reported below is one TCR beta chain. The germline V gene has CDR1 SGHTA and CDR2 FQGNSA. Trimming took 3 bases from V and 8 from J, leaving 13 bases between them. CDR3 size: 13 residues. The data were produced by immunoSEQ multiplex PCR, yet TCRdb's version contains in-frame clones alone and is incomplete. In the table there are around 320,000 clones, roughly 85% of which are singletons. This sample was included in a study of blood T cell repertoires in COVID-19. The chain joins TRBV7-2 to TRBJ1-2; D is uncertain. This receptor was identified in a human donor in a cohort sampled during active COVID-19. Sample: peripheral blood. CDR3 nucleotide sequence: TGTGCCAGCAGCTTCGCGGGTCTCCGAGGCTACACCTTC. Amino acid sequence: CASSFAGLRGYTF.